These 24 T cell receptor beta chains were sequenced from one sample in a study of blood T cells in healthy people across ages. Through a sample-barcoded 5' primer and a J-beta primer mix, a second PCR was run for about 6 to 11 cycles. MiXCR, applied by TCRdb to the 5' RACE reads, yields one record per CDR3 protein. In the table there are hundreds of thousands of distinct CDR3 sequences, around 20% of which are singletons. Sequencing used blood. All receptors derive from an older man in good health.

This clonotype was detected only a few times. The CDR3 sequence: CASSVSSGSRELFF. The DNA for the CDR3 is TGTGCCAGCAGTGTTTCTAGCGGGAGTCGGGAGCTGTTTTTT. V and J are TRBV6-4 and TRBJ2-2; 10 bases are a match to TRBD2. The CDR3 contains 14 residues. J lost 9 bases, V lost 4 bases, and 5 bases had no gene match. CDR1 is MRHNA, CDR2 SNTAGT, per germline.

In this sample, this clonotype turned up a few times. The chain links TRBV20-1 to TRBJ2-7; D not resolved. This CDR3 is built from 14 residues. V was clipped by 4 bases and J by 0 bases, with 13 bases between them. Germline V gene lookup returns CDR1 DFQATT and CDR2 SNEGSKA (reference sequence). CDR3 protein: CSAIRPPVSYEQYF. CDR3 DNA sequence: TGCAGTGCTATAAGACCGCCAGTCTCCTACGAGCAGTACTTC.

The chain employs TRBV7-2 and TRBJ2-1; no clear D. From germline, CDR1 is SGHTA and CDR2 FQGNSA. The V gene lost 5 bases and the J gene lost 3 bases, with 17 bases spanning the gap. This CDR3 contains 16 residues. The CDR3 here is CASSPSTAGIYNEQFF. In DNA, the CDR3 is TGTGCCAGCAGCCCAAGCACCGCCGGTATCTACAATGAGCAGTTCTTC.

This clonotype was seen more than once but under ten times. V usage is TRBV5-1 and J usage is TRBJ1-1; D is unresolved. Trimming took off 2 bases at V and 5 bases at J, with 13 bases between the two ends. The germline CDR1 and CDR2 sequences are SGHRS and YFSETQ. The CDR3 contains 14 residues. The CDR3 loop is CASSLSGGWTEAFF. As DNA, the CDR3 is TGCGCCAGCAGCTTATCGGGTGGGTGGACTGAAGCTTTCTTT. Variable domain in full (rest from reference TRBV5-1 and TRBJ1-1): KAGVTQTPRYLIKTRGQQVTLSCSPISGHRSVSWYQQTPGQGLQFLFEYFSETQRNKGNFPGRFSGRQFSNSRSEMNVSTLELGDSALYLCASSLSGGWTEAFFGQGTRLTVV.

The chain employs TRBV7-6 and TRBJ1-1; 7 bases align to TRBD1. The CDR3 runs to 15 residues. CDR1 and CDR2 from the germline V gene are SGHVS and FNYEAQ. The junction had 6 bases not matched to a gene; V was cut back by 5 bases and J by 0 bases. The chain's CDR3 is CASSPTTGMNTEAFF. The CDR3 region has the DNA TGTGCCAGCAGCCCTACGACAGGGATGAACACTGAAGCTTTCTTT. Variable domain in full (rest from reference TRBV7-6 and TRBJ1-1): GAGVSQSPRYKVTKRGQDVALRCDPISGHVSLYWYRQALGQGPEFLTYFNYEAQQDKSGLPNDRFSAERPEGSISTLTIQRTEQRDSAMYRCASSPTTGMNTEAFFGQGTRLTVV.

This clonotype was counted only a few times. V is TRBV3-1 and J is TRBJ2-1; the match to TRBD1 covers 7 bases. The DNA end lines up better with TRBJ2-7; the J call may be wrong. This CDR3 has 14 residues. Germline V gene sequence: CDR1 LGHDT, CDR2 YNNKEL (reference sequence). The CDR3 spells CASSQGNRGYEQYF. The CDR3 DNA reads TGTGCCAGCAGCCAAGGAAACAGGGGCTACGAGCAGTACTTC.

This clonotype was observed at least ten times. The chain uses TRBV4-3 and TRBJ2-7; D is perhaps TRBD1 (6 bases). The V end lost 4 bases, the J end lost 0 bases, and 13 bases lay between the germline ends. There are 15 residues in the CDR3. Germline lookup yields CDR1 LGHNA and CDR2 YSLEER. CDR3 protein: CASSPPGTLSYEQYF. In DNA, the CDR3 is TGCGCCAGCAGCCCTCCCGGGACACTCTCCTACGAGCAGTACTTC.

This clonotype was picked up a small number of times. CDR3 sequence: CAWKNLDRGYSVGYTF. Written as DNA, the CDR3 is TGTGCCTGGAAGAATCTGGACAGGGGCTATTCAGTTGGCTACACCTTC. The chain links TRBV30 to TRBJ1-2; 9 positions agree with TRBD1. V lost 4 bases, J lost 7 bases, and 16 bases stayed unmatched. The CDR3 is 16 residues long. The germline CDR1 and CDR2 sequences are GTSNPN and SVGIG (reference sequence).

This clonotype was observed many times. The chain carries TRBV10-1 and TRBJ2-5, with 8 positions matching TRBD1. Germline V gene sequence: CDR1 WNHNN, CDR2 SYGVQD (reference sequence). V shed 2 bases, J shed 5 bases, and the junction held 1 base outside the gene matches. This CDR3 has 13 amino acids. This chain's CDR3 is CASSEGQGETQYF. In DNA form, the CDR3 reads TGCGCCAGCAGTGAGGGACAGGGTGAGACCCAGTACTTC.

V gene TRBV4-3 combines with J gene TRBJ2-5; a possible D gene is TRBD1 (6 bases). The better agreement between TRBJ2-7 and the DNA end casts doubt on the J call. CDR3 length: 14 residues. CDR1 is LGHNA and CDR2 is YSLEER in the germline V gene. The CDR3 region has the DNA TGCGCCAGCAGCCAATCTACAGGGACCTACGAGCAGTACTTC. This codes for CASSQSTGTYEQYF.

This clonotype was seen a handful of times. The chain carries TRBV29-1 and TRBJ2-1, with 9 bases that match TRBD1. V trimming: 6 bases; J trimming: 4 bases; junction bases outside the gene matches: 1. Germline CDR1 and CDR2: SQVTM and ANQGSEA. There are 12 residues in the CDR3. The chain's CDR3 is CSVGTGYNEQFF. DNA for the CDR3: TGCAGCGTAGGGACAGGGTACAATGAGCAGTTCTTC.

At least ten counts were recorded for this clonotype. The rearrangement uses TRBV9 and TRBJ2-7, with no clear D. Per the germline V gene, CDR1 is SGDLS and CDR2 is YYNGEE. The CDR3 spans 14 residues. V was pared by 4 bases and J by 0 bases, with 11 bases between. This CDR3 is CASSSQTSSYEQYF. The CDR3, as DNA: TGTGCCAGCAGCTCACAGACAAGCTCCTACGAGCAGTACTTC.

In its sample, this clonotype was seen a few times. J is TRBJ2-7 and V is TRBV20-1; TRBD2 matches at 7 bases. The CDR3 sequence is 13 residues long. CDR1 is DFQATT and CDR2 is SNEGSKA in the germline V gene (reference sequence). The CDR3 region has the DNA TGCAGCGGCCAGCGGGGAAGCTCCTACGAGCAGTACTTC. It codes for CSGQRGSSYEQYF.

This clonotype has more than one count but fewer than ten. The chain's CDR3 is CSVGQGALETQYF. The DNA of the CDR3 is TGCAGCGTGGGACAGGGGGCATTAGAGACCCAGTACTTC. The chain recombines TRBV29-1 with TRBJ2-5, with TRBD1 identical over 12 bases. The junction had 3 bases not matched to a gene; V was cut back by 6 bases and J by 4 bases. This CDR3 comprises 13 residues. Per germline, CDR1 SQVTM and CDR2 ANQGSEA.

This clonotype was counted between two and nine times. The chain employs TRBV7-3 and TRBJ1-1; TRBD1 is a possible D gene (6 bases). Germline CDR1 is SGHTA and CDR2 is FQGTGA. The CDR3 has 14 residues. Trimming stripped 0 bases from V and 4 bases from J, with 9 bases between. The CDR3 DNA follows: TGTGCCAGCAGCTTAACCAGGGGCGTCACTGAAGCTTTCTTT. It specifies CASSLTRGVTEAFF.

This clonotype was seen once. V and J are TRBV20-1 and TRBJ1-6; tentative D call: TRBD1 (6 bases). Germline V gives CDR1 DFQATT, CDR2 SNEGSKA (reference sequence). The CDR3 runs to 17 residues. Between the trimmed V and J ends, which lost 0 bases and 7 bases, there was a span of 19 bases. CDR3 coding DNA: TGCAGTGCTAGAGATCGAGAGGGGACATTGAGGAATTCACCCCTCCACTTT. Translation: CSARDREGTLRNSPLHF.

The rearrangement uses TRBV18 and TRBJ2-5, with TRBD2 matching over 14 bases. Looked up from germline, CDR1 is KGHSH and CDR2 is LQKENI. This CDR3 region has 16 residues. Trimming removed 4 bases from V and 5 bases from J; junction bases left unmatched: 6. The CDR3 loop is CASSHGTSGSGETQYF. The DNA for the CDR3 is TGTGCCAGCTCACACGGGACTAGCGGGAGCGGGGAGACCCAGTACTTC.

The CDR3 spells CASSLAGTGGVSEQFF. The CDR3 DNA reads as TGTGCCAGCAGCTTAGCCGGGACAGGGGGGGTGAGTGAGCAGTTCTTC. The V gene is TRBV7-2, the J gene TRBJ2-1; TRBD1 matches at 11 bases. In germline, CDR1 is SGHTA, CDR2 FQGNSA. The CDR3 contains 16 residues. Trimming took 0 bases from V and 9 from J; bases not matched to a gene: 7.

This clonotype was seen only once. One end of the junction fails to match germline, which may point to a read error. The V gene is TRBV12-3 or TRBV12-4, the J gene TRBJ2-7, with a possible D match to TRBD2 (5 bases). This CDR3 region has 14 residues. Written as DNA, the CDR3 is TGTGCCAGCAGCCCCGTAGCGATTGGGCTCGAGCGGTACTTC. Its translation is CASSPVAIGLERYF.

As DNA, the CDR3 is TGCAGTGCTAGTCCTCGGACTGTTCCAGATACGCAGTATTTT. Protein: CSASPRTVPDTQYF. The rearrangement links TRBV20-1 to TRBJ2-3; D might be TRBD2 (5 bases). V was shortened by 3 bases and J by 4 bases, with 14 bases between the two germline ends. This CDR3 spans 14 amino acids. Germline V CDR1 and CDR2: DFQATT, SNEGSKA (reference sequence).

Ten or more counts support this clonotype. CDR3 loop: CASSLIKNTEAFF. The DNA of the CDR3 is TGTGCCAGCAGTTTAATCAAGAACACTGAAGCTTTCTTT. The chain is built from TRBV27 and TRBJ1-1; D is uncertain. There are 13 residues in the CDR3. CDR1 and CDR2 (germline): MNHEY, SMNVEV (reference sequence). V dropped 2 bases and J dropped 1 base, with 5 bases sitting between them.

V is TRBV7-9 and J is TRBJ2-1; TRBD2 aligns across 12 bases. Trimming cost V 0 bases and J 8 bases; bases outside gene matches: 5. There are 16 residues in the CDR3. CDR1 is SEHNR, CDR2 FQNEAQ, per germline (reference sequence). The CDR3 loop reads CASSLATSGSFYEQFF. The DNA of the CDR3 is TGTGCCAGCAGCTTAGCGACTAGCGGGAGTTTCTATGAGCAGTTCTTC.

This clonotype turned up a few times. This rearrangement joins TRBV20-1 to TRBJ2-1, with D unresolved. The germline CDR1 and CDR2 sequences are DFQATT and SNEGSKA (reference sequence). With 3 bases removed from V and 8 bases from J, the gap between germline ends came to 20 bases. The CDR3 is made up of 15 amino acids. The CDR3 DNA follows: TGCAGTGCTAGGGATCCCGGACCAGACTTCTATGAGCAGTTCTTC. Translated: CSARDPGPDFYEQFF.

This clonotype showed up many times. This rearrangement joins TRBV12-3 or TRBV12-4 to TRBJ1-6, with 10 bases identical to TRBD1. CDR3 length equals 15 residues. Trimming cost V 3 bases and J 13 bases; bases outside gene matches: 9. The CDR3 nucleotides are TGTGCCAGCAGTTTGTTTGGGACAGGGGCCCTCCCCCTCCACTTT. Amino acid sequence: CASSLFGTGALPLHF.